This TCR beta chain appears in the sequencing data of a study of T cells in Graves' hyperthyroidism and ophthalmopathy. The TCR beta CDR3 regions underwent amplification using RNA transcripts as the source. Researchers ran a first-round RT-PCR on the TCR CDR3 using the HTBI primer set. Via MiXCR, TCRdb re-called the multiplex PCR reads, giving one row per CDR3 protein. The sample lists roughly 200,000 distinct CDR3 sequences, about a sixth occurring once. Deletions cut 0 bases from V and 4 bases from J, with 8 bases between. Germline V gives CDR1 SGDLS, CDR2 YYNGEE. CDR3 length: 13 residues. This clonotype was seen many times.

J is TRBJ2-7 and V is TRBV9, with D unclear. The sequence derives from a woman aged 45-65 years with Graves' hyperthyroidism. The sequenced material came from blood. This CDR3 reads CASSVGSEYEQYF. Written as DNA, the CDR3 is TGTGCCAGCAGCGTAGGGTCAGAATACGAGCAGTACTTC.